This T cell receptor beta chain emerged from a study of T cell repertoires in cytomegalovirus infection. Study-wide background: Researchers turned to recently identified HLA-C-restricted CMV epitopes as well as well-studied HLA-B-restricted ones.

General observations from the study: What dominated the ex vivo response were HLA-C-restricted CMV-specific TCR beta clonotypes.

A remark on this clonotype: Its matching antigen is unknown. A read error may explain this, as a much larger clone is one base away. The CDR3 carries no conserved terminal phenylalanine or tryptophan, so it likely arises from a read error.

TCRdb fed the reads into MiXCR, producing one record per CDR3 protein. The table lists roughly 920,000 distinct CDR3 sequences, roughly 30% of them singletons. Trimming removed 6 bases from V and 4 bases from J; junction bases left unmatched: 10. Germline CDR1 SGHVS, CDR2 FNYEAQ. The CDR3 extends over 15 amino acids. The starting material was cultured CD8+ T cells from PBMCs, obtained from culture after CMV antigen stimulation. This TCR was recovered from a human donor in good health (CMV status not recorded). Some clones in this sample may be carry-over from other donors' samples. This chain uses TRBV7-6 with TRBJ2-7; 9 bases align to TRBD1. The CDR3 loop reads CASSSKTGGFYEQYI. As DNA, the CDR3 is TGTGCCAGCAGTTCCAAGACAGGGGGGTTTTACGAGCAGTACATC.